This T cell receptor beta chain was documented in a study of blood T cell repertoires in COVID-19. Data came from immunoSEQ multiplex PCR; TCRdb stores just in-frame clones and leaves some out. Among 200,000 to 250,000 clones listed, about 82% were seen once. The ends were cut back, 5 bases at V and 3 bases at J, with 17 bases in the middle. Germline CDR1 reads KGHSH; CDR2 reads LQKENI. The CDR3 contains 15 residues. This clonotype was sampled from a man at least 80 years old with acute or convalescent COVID-19. Specimen: peripheral blood. The chain combines TRBV18 with TRBJ2-7, with D maybe TRBD2 (6 bases). The CDR3 DNA sequence: TGTGCCAGCTCAACCACCTTTGGGGGGAACTACGAGCAGTACTTC. Translated, it gives CASSTTFGGNYEQYF.